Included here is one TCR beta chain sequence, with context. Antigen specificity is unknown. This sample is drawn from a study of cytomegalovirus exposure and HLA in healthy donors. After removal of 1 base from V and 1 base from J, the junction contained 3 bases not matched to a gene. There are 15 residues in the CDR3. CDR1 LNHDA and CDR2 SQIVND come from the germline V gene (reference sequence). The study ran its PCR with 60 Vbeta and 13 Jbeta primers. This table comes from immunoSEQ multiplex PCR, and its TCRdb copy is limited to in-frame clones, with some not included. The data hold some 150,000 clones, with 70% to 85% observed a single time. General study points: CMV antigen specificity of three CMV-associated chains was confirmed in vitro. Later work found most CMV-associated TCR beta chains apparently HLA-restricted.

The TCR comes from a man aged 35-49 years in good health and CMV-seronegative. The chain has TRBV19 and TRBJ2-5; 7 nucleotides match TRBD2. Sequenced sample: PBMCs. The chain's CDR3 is CASSIALAAQETQYF. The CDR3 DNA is TGTGCCAGTAGTATAGCGCTAGCGGCCCAAGAGACCCAGTACTTC.